These 17 T cell receptor beta chains were sequenced from one sample in a study of regulatory T cells in long-lasting Graves disease. As for time point: newly diagnosed GD, antithyroid drugs for less than 3 months. The TCR library was made from RNA extracted from PBMCs. Sequencing libraries for TCR beta were prepared with iRepertoire HTBI primers and Arm-PCR of CDR3 regions. One entry per CDR3 protein results from TCRdb running MiXCR on the multiplex PCR reads. The profile shows roughly 500,000 distinct CDR3 sequences, about 13% of them singletons. These data were also filed under a second study, of T cells in Graves' hyperthyroidism and ophthalmopathy.

The sequenced sample was peripheral blood mononuclear cells (PBMCs), obtained at new diagnosis, from a patient treated with antithyroid drugs. Receptors were obtained from a man in his thirties or forties with Graves disease.

This clonotype was found many times. The chain carries TRBV10-3 and TRBJ2-1; TRBD2 agrees at 13 bases. Germline CDR1 and CDR2: ENHRY and SYGVKD. CDR3 length equals 16 residues. V lost 4 bases and J lost 6; bases outside the gene matches: 6. CDR3 protein: CAISGYGTSGVNEQFF. The CDR3 nucleotides are TGTGCCATCAGTGGATACGGGACTAGCGGGGTCAATGAGCAGTTCTTC.

This chain links TRBV27 with TRBJ1-6, with no clear D. Trimming pared 3 bases from V and 8 bases from J, leaving 5 bases between. Germline V gives CDR1 MNHEY, CDR2 SMNVEV (reference sequence). This CDR3 contains 12 residues. CDR3 sequence (DNA): TGTGCCAGCAGTTTCCATCATTCACCCCTCCACTTT. This codes for CASSFHHSPLHF.

This sequence joins TRBV7-9 and TRBJ2-1; no reliable D call. The CDR3 has 15 residues. Per germline, CDR1 SEHNR and CDR2 FQNEAQ (reference sequence). Trimming took off 1 base at V and 8 bases at J, with 15 bases between the two ends. The CDR3 spells CASSLVIVGRDEQFF. Here the CDR3 DNA reads TGTGCCAGCAGCTTAGTGATCGTTGGTAGAGATGAGCAGTTCTTC.

This clonotype was counted many times. The chain uses TRBV24-1 and TRBJ2-1; 12 positions match TRBD2. CDR3 length equals 16 residues. In germline, CDR1 is KGHDR, CDR2 SFDVKD. Unmatched junction bases numbered 3, after V lost 1 base and J lost 6 bases. CDR3 nucleotide sequence: TGTGCCACCAGTGATTTTGAGACTAGCGGGAGCAATGAGCAGTTCTTC. Translating gives CATSDFETSGSNEQFF.

This clonotype was found many times. V and J are TRBV11-2 and TRBJ1-2, with D unclear. Germline lookup yields CDR1 SGHAT and CDR2 FQNNGV. The CDR3 totals 13 residues. V lost 5 bases, J lost 0 bases, and 7 bases lay in between. CDR3: CASSKTPNYGYTF. CDR3 DNA: TGTGCCAGCAGCAAGACACCTAACTATGGCTACACCTTC.

This clonotype was seen ten or more times. The chain joins TRBV6-1 to TRBJ1-2; D might be TRBD1 (6 bases). Looked up from germline, CDR1 is MNHNS and CDR2 is SASEGT. This CDR3 region has 13 residues. Trimming took 6 bases from V and 7 from J, leaving 15 bases between them. The CDR3 DNA follows: TGTGCCAGCAGCAGGGGAGGGGGGTTTGGCTACACCTTC. It is translated as CASSRGGGFGYTF.

This clonotype has a count of ten or more. The rearrangement uses TRBV7-2 and TRBJ1-1; the D is unclear. The CDR3 is 17 amino acids. V lost 1 base and J lost 1, with 16 bases in between. Germline V gives CDR1 SGHTA, CDR2 FQGNSA. The CDR3 DNA follows: TGTGCCAGCAGCTTAGATATCGGGGTGTGGGGGAACACTGAAGCTTTCTTT. Its translation: CASSLDIGVWGNTEAFF.

This clonotype was counted many times. This chain links TRBV29-1 with TRBJ1-1; 9 nucleotides agree with TRBD1. Germline assignment: CDR1 SQVTM and CDR2 ANQGSEA. The CDR3 has 15 amino acids. Trimming removed 0 bases from V and 4 bases from J; junction bases left unmatched: 6. The CDR3 protein is CSVEDGNRGPTEAFF. The CDR3 region has the DNA TGCAGCGTTGAAGACGGAAACAGGGGGCCCACTGAAGCTTTCTTT.

This clonotype occurred many times. The rearrangement joins TRBV5-5 to TRBJ2-1; D ambiguous. CDR3 length: 15 residues. The germline gives CDR1 SGHKS, CDR2 YYEKEE (reference sequence). Trimming removed 4 bases at V and 0 bases at J, with 11 bases between. The CDR3 coding sequence is TGTGCCAGCAGCCTCGACCCGAGCTCCTACAATGAGCAGTTCTTC. This codes for CASSLDPSSYNEQFF.

This clonotype was observed a few times. The chain carries TRBV10-2 and TRBJ2-1, with D uncertain. Per the germline V gene, CDR1 is WSHSY and CDR2 is SAAADI. This CDR3 spans 11 amino acids. Trimming left V 4 bases short and J 10 bases short, with 8 bases between. CDR3 in DNA: TGCGCCAGCAGTGCAGGAGTGGAGCAGTTCTTC. Its protein is CASSAGVEQFF.

This clonotype was observed at least ten times. The J gene is TRBJ2-5, the V gene TRBV15, with D unclear. Germline CDR1 LNHNV, CDR2 YYDKDF (reference sequence). This CDR3 spans 16 amino acids. V shed 0 bases and J shed 2 bases, with 13 bases lying between them. CDR3 DNA sequence: TGTGCCACCAGCAGAGATTTGGTGGTGCAGCAAGAGACCCAGTACTTC. Protein sequence: CATSRDLVVQQETQYF. The full variable domain, rest sourced from reference TRBV15 and TRBJ2-5, is DAMVIQNPRYQVTQFGKPVTLSCSQTLNHNVMYWYQQKSSQAPKLLFHYYDKDFNNEADTPDNFQSRRPNTSFCFLDIRSPGLGDTAMYLCATSRDLVVQQETQYFGPGTRLLVL.

This clonotype was observed a handful of times. The chain joins TRBV4-1 to TRBJ2-1; 9 bases line up with TRBD1. The J segment lost 7 bases and the V segment lost 4 bases, leaving 17 bases of the junction unmatched. The CDR3 contains 18 residues. Germline V lookup: CDR1 MGHRA, CDR2 YSYEKL. The CDR3, as DNA: TGCGCCAGCAGCCGGGTCAACCTAAGACAGGGGGAAAGGAATGAGCAGTTCTTC. Residues: CASSRVNLRQGERNEQFF.

For the CDR3, the DNA is TGTGCCAGCAGCGCCAGCCTAGCGGGAGTAGGGGAGACCCAGTACTTC. It translates to CASSASLAGVGETQYF. The genes are TRBV6-2 or TRBV6-3 and TRBJ2-5, with TRBD2 matching 10 bases. The CDR3 spans 16 residues. Trimming removed 6 bases from V and 5 bases from J; junction bases left unmatched: 12. The V gene's germline CDR1 is MNHEY and CDR2 SVGEGT.

This clonotype has at least ten counts. This chain connects TRBV9 to TRBJ2-5, with D maybe TRBD1 (5 bases). Looked up from germline, CDR1 is SGDLS and CDR2 is YYNGEE. V was cut by 4 bases and J by 0 bases, with 10 bases left in between. This CDR3 has 14 residues. The CDR3 DNA is TGTGCCAGCAGCCAGACAGCGTACCAAGAGACCCAGTACTTC. Translating gives CASSQTAYQETQYF.

J is TRBJ2-1 and V is TRBV24-1; a possible D gene is TRBD2 (5 bases). Germline V CDR1 and CDR2: KGHDR, SFDVKD. V was shortened by 4 bases and J by 8 bases, with 11 bases between the two germline ends. The CDR3 sequence is 13 residues long. Written as DNA, the CDR3 is TGTGCCACCAGTGACTTCGGACTTTATGAGCAGTTCTTC. Its translation is CATSDFGLYEQFF.

This clonotype was seen many times. V is TRBV7-9 and J is TRBJ2-1; weak D call: TRBD2 (6 bases). The CDR3 is made up of 14 amino acids. Germline assignment: CDR1 SEHNR and CDR2 FQNEAQ (reference sequence). The CDR3, as DNA: TGTGTGGGGGAGAGCGGCGGGGCCTACAATGAGCAGTTCTTC. Encoded protein: CVGESGGAYNEQFF.

This clonotype showed up many times. CDR3 nucleotides: TGCAGTGCCAAGCCCGTAGGGGGAAGGCGCTCCTACGAGCAGTACTTC. The encoded protein is CSAKPVGGRRSYEQYF. V usage is TRBV20-1 and J usage is TRBJ2-7; tentative D call: TRBD1 (6 bases). This CDR3 contains 16 residues. The V and J ends lost 6 bases and 0 bases respectively, with 21 bases between them. Germline CDR1 and CDR2: DFQATT and SNEGSKA (reference sequence).